This T cell receptor beta chain stems from a study of T-cell memory formation after mild COVID-19. After 5'RACE with constant-segment primers, TCR alpha and TCR beta cDNA libraries carrying sample barcodes and UMIs were obtained. TCRdb itself ran the 5' RACE reads through MiXCR, one entry per CDR3 protein. The data show a few hundred thousand distinct CDR3 sequences, with around an eighth seen just once and under 25% held by the top ten. Study results and caveats: Some responding clones appeared in pre-infection memory, suggesting cross-reactive memory joined.

Germline V CDR1 and CDR2: SGHTA, FQGNSA. The CDR3 loop spans 15 amino acids. Deletions cut 3 bases from V and 5 bases from J, with 14 bases between. This clonotype was detected only a few times. Antigen unknown. The rearrangement uses TRBV7-2 and TRBJ1-5, with D tentatively TRBD1 (5 bases). Specimen: PBMCs or a T cell subset sorted from them (not recorded which). The sequence derives from a man younger than 35 who had mild COVID-19 (a few samples of this study predate the infection). Cell type and time point are not known. The CDR3 sequence is CASSFYGWGDQPQHF. DNA of the CDR3: TGTGCCAGCAGCTTTTATGGTTGGGGGGATCAGCCCCAGCATTTT.